This T cell receptor (beta chain) was identified during a study of T and B cells in COVID-19 patients. Study in general: The recovered cohort's median age was about 36 years, versus roughly 63 years in active infection. Of approximately 20 active-infection patients, 18 carried comorbidities linked to unfavorable COVID-19 outcome.

TRB rearrangements were amplified by multiplex PCR with BIOMED2 TRB-A/B primers. MiXCR, applied by TCRdb to the multiplex PCR reads, yields one record per CDR3 protein. The sample records approximately 2,300 distinct CDR3 sequences, about 28% being singletons. Each TRB amplification used about 250-550 ng of genomic DNA from blood. The CDR3 runs 12 residues. CDR1 is SEHNR, CDR2 FQNEAQ, per germline (reference sequence). Trimming took 5 bases from V and 8 from J, leaving 10 bases between them. Whole-study findings and limits: In COVID-19 patients, T cell receptor beta variable and joining gene use was reportedly strongly skewed. At recovery TRB diversity and richness exceeded healthy donors, after highly clonal active COVID-19 repertoires.

This clonotype rates as medium-sized. What it recognizes is unknown. The chain combines TRBV7-9 with TRBJ2-1; D tentatively fits TRBD1 or TRBD2 (5 bases each). The receptor was isolated from a human donor with active COVID-19. Sequencing was performed on blood. CDR3 bases: TGTGCCAGCAGCGAGGGGTGGGATGAGCAGTTCTTC. This translates into CASSEGWDEQFF.